The rows below give T cell receptor beta chains drawn from one sample of a study of shared clonotypes between healthy human individuals. Some clones are missing from TCRdb's copy, which holds only in-frame ones; the method was immunoSEQ multiplex PCR. The data show about 2.4 million clones, with over 85% seen just once and roughly 0.14% held by the top ten. Sequencing used naive CD4+ T cells sorted from blood. Every receptor here comes from a man aged 18-30 years in good health. Each CDR3 is given with its conserved first and last residue. The listing skips clone size in some rows; elsewhere it reads once, few, many or a size class.

abundance: .; v_gene: TRBV2; CDR3aa: CASSSQETQYF
abundance: .; v_gene: TRBV9; CDR3aa: CASSETQQETQYF
abundance: .; v_gene: TRBV14; CDR3aa: CASSRLAGGRYEQYF
abundance: .; v_gene: TRBV6-1; CDR3aa: CASLLGQGGDEQYF
abundance: .; v_gene: TRBV2; CDR3aa: CASSEVVEKLFF
abundance: .; v_gene: TRBV2; CDR3aa: CASSERGNYGYTF
abundance: .; v_gene: TRBV28; CDR3aa: CASREQGALNYGYTF
abundance: .; v_gene: TRBV2; CDR3aa: CASSAGMGNTEAFF
abundance: .; v_gene: TRBV19; CDR3aa: CATAGGRTNEQYF
abundance: .; v_gene: TRBV10-2; CDR3aa: CASSEEWPDTNEKLFF
abundance: .; v_gene: TRBV5-4; CDR3aa: CASSRRTGSGGETQYF
abundance: .; v_gene: TRBV9; CDR3aa: CASSVIMGLHTDTQYF
abundance: once; v_gene: TRBV13; CDR3aa: CASSLFGGGKETQYF
abundance: .; v_gene: TRBV14; CDR3aa: CASSQDRYEQYF
abundance: .; v_gene: TRBV18; CDR3aa: CASSPTGAPGNTIYF
abundance: .; v_gene: TRBV5-1; CDR3aa: CASSLALAGAETQYF
abundance: .; v_gene: TRBV28; CDR3aa: CASSLSSGADTQYF
abundance: .; v_gene: TRBV6-6; CDR3aa: CASKHRDASTDTQYF
abundance: .; v_gene: TRBV5-6; CDR3aa: CASSLVGSGAVNEQFF
abundance: .; v_gene: TRBV28; CDR3aa: CASRAGAGVVQPQHF